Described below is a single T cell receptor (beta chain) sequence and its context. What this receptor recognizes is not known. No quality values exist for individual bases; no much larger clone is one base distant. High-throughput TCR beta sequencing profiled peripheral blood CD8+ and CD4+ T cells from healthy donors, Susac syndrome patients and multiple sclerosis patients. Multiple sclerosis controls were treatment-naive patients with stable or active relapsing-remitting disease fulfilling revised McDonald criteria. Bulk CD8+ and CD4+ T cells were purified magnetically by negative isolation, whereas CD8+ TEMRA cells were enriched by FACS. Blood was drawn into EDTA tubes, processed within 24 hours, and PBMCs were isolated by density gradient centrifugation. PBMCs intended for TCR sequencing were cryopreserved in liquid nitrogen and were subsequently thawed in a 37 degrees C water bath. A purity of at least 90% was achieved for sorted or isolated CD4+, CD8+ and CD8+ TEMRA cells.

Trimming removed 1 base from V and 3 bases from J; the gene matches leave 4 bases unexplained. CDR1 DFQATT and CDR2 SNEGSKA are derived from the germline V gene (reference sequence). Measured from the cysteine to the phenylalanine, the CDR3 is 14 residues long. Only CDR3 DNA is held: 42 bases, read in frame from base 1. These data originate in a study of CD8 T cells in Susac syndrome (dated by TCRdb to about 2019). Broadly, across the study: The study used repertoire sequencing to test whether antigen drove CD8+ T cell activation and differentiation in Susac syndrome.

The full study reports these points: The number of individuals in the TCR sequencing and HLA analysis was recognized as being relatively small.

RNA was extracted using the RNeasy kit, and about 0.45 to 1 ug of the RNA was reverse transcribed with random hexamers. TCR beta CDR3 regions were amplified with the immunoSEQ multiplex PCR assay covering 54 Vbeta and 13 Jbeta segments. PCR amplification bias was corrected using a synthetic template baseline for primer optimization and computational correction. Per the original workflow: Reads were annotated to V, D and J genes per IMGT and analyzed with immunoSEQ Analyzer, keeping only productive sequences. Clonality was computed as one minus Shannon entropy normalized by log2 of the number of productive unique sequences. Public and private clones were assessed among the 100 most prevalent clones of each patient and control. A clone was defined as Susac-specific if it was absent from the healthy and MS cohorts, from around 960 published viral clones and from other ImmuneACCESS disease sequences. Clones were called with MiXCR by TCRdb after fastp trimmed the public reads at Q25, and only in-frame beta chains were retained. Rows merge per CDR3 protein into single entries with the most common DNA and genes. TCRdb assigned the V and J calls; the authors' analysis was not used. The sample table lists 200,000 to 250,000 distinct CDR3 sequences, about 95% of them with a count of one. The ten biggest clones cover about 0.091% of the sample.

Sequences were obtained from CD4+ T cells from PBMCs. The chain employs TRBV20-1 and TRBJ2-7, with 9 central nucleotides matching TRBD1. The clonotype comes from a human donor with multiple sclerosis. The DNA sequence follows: TGCAGTGCTAGAGGAGACAGGGGGATCTACGAGCAGTACTTC. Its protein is CSARGDRGIYEQYF.